This T cell receptor (beta chain) was sequenced in a study of beta chain features in type 1 diabetes. Overall study context: Age, gender and cell yields were similar between patients and healthy donors. The study, taken as a whole, reports: The study found that naive, central memory and Treg TCRB repertoires appeared more similar in patients than in healthy donors.

The CDR3 runs to 11 residues. V lost 6 bases to trimming and J lost 5 bases, with 7 bases between them. Germline-derived CDR1 and CDR2 are SGHTA and FQGNSA. Every isolated RNA sample was fully reverse transcribed, so sequencing captured expressed TCRB transcripts. The data were produced by immunoSEQ multiplex PCR, yet TCRdb's version contains in-frame clones alone and is incomplete. This table holds around 430,000 clones, approximately 30% found once. A remark on this clone: Antigen: not known. Other nucleotide sequences from this sample produce the same CDR3.

Purity exceeded 95% in all sorted populations. This TCR derives from a man younger than 35 in good health. V is TRBV7-2 and J is TRBJ2-5; D is unresolved. Material for sequencing was naive CD4+ T cells from blood. CDR3 residues: CASSRSETQYF. The CDR3 DNA reads as TGTGCCAGCAGTCGCTCGGAGACCCAGTACTTC.